The subject of this entry is one TCR beta chain. Its antigen is currently unknown. The sample is drawn from a study of shared clonotypes between healthy human individuals. The CDR3 covers 11 residues. Looked up from germline, CDR1 is KGHSH and CDR2 is LQKENI. With 2 bases removed from V and 12 bases from J, the gap between germline ends came to 8 bases. Method: immunoSEQ multiplex PCR; TCRdb's copy keeps in-frame clones and lacks some. Here the sample spans about 1 million clones, about 77% being singletons. Study findings and constraints: Rarefaction indicated that sorted-subset sequencing remained incomplete although depth was large. Compared with clonotypes that all four donors shared, non-shared clonotypes had lower generation probabilities. Naive subsets tended to show greater estimated richness than memory subsets.

This rearrangement joins TRBV18 to TRBJ2-1; D uncertain. This clonotype was sampled from a man aged 18 to 29 in good health. Sequencing was carried out using memory CD4+ T cells sorted from blood. As to subset: CD45RA-negative fraction. The CDR3 loop reads CASSPGDAQFF. CDR3 in DNA: TGTGCCAGCTCACCAGGAGATGCGCAGTTCTTC.